This paragraph covers one TCR beta chain sequence. The sample comes from a study of CD8 T cells in Susac syndrome. Trimming removed 3 bases at V and 4 bases at J, with 22 bases between. Germline CDR1 and CDR2: LNHNV and YYDKDF (reference sequence). CDR3 length: 17 amino acids. After extraction with the RNeasy kit, about 0.5 to 1 ug of the RNA was reverse transcribed using random hexamers. TCRdb used MiXCR to reprocess the immunoSEQ multiplex PCR reads, holding one entry per CDR3 protein. The repertoire includes some 76,000 distinct CDR3 sequences, over 75% of them detected once, and 0.5% to 0.6% sits in the top ten.

The gene calls are TRBV15 and TRBJ2-7; D gene unclear. The sample comprised CD8+ T cells from PBMCs. The receptor comes from a human donor with multiple sclerosis. In DNA, the CDR3 is TGTGCCACCAGCAGTGAAATTTACCCAGGTTGGGATTACGAGCAGTACTTC. Translation: CATSSEIYPGWDYEQYF.